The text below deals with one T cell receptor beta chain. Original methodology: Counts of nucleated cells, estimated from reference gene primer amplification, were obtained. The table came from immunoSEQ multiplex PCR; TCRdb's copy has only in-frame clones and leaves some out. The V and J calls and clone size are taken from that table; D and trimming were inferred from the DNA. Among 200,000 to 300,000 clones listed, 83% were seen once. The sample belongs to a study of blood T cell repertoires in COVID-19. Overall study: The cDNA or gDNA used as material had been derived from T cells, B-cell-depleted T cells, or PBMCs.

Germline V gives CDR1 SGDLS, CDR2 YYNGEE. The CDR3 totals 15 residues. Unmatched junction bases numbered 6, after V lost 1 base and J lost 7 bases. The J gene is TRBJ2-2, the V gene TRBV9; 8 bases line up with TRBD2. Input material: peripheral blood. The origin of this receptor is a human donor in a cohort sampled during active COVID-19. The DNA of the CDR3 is TGTGCCAGCAGCGTAACTAGCGGTAGGGGCGGGGAGCTGTTTTTT. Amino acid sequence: CASSVTSGRGGELFF. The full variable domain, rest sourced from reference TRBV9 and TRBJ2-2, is DSGVTQTPKHLITATGQRVTLRCSPRSGDLSVYWYQQSLDQGLQFLIQYYNGEERAKGNILERFSAQQFPDLHSELNLSSLELGDSALYFCASSVTSGRGGELFFGEGSRLTVL.